This section outlines one T cell receptor (beta chain) sequence together with its context. This entry belongs to a study of control samples from healthy donors and cancer patients. Trimming took off 4 bases at V and 4 bases at J, with 14 bases between the two ends. The CDR3 extends over 15 amino acids. The V gene's germline CDR1 is MGHRA and CDR2 YSYEKL. Only in-frame clones appear in the TCRdb table, and some are missing; sequencing was by immunoSEQ multiplex PCR. The data contain approximately 170,000 clones, roughly 90% of them seen just once; the ten biggest clones take up roughly 0.7%. The sequence was obtained from a woman younger than 45 in good health. The rearrangement joins TRBV4-1 to TRBJ1-3, with TRBD1 as a possible D gene (6 bases). Sequencing was done on a sample of blood. The chain's CDR3 is CASSRIQGGGNTIYF. CDR3 DNA: TGCGCCAGCAGCCGAATACAGGGTGGGGGAAACACCATATATTTT.